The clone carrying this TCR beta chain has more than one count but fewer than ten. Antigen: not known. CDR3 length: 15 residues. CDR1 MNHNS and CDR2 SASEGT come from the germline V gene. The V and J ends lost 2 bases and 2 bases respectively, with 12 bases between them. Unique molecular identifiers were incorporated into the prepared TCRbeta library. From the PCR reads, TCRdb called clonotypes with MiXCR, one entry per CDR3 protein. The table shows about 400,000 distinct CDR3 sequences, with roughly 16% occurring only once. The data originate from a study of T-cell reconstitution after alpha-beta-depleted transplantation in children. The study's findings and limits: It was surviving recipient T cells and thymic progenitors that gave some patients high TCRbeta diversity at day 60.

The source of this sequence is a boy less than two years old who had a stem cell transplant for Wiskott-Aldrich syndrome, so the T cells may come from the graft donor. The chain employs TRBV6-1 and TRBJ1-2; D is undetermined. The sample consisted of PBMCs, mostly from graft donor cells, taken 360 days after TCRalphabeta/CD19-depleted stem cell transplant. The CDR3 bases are TGTGCCAGCAGTGAATGGGTCACCTCAAACTATGGCTACACCTTC. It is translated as CASSEWVTSNYGYTF.